Many counts were recorded for the clone carrying this T cell receptor beta chain. Diagnoses rested on clinical symptoms, serum thyroxine and TRAb, thyroid ultrasound and orbital computed tomography. Amplification of TCR beta CDR3 regions was performed using RNA transcripts as template. The TCR CDR3 first-round RT-PCR relied on the HTBI primer set. TCRdb re-called the multiplex PCR reads with MiXCR, one entry per CDR3 protein. The sample includes under 400,000 distinct CDR3 sequences, nearly 15% of them seen just once. This specimen belongs to a study of T cells in Graves' hyperthyroidism and ophthalmopathy. The V gene end was trimmed by 6 bases and the J gene end by 5 bases; junction bases not matched to a gene: 8. The CDR3 runs 14 residues. Germline CDR1 and CDR2: MNHNS and SASEGT.

This sequence joins TRBV6-1 and TRBJ2-7; TRBD2 matches at 9 bases. This TCR was sampled from a woman in her fifties or sixties with Graves' ophthalmopathy. The specimen was blood. DNA for the CDR3: TGTGCCAGCAGGCCAGCGGGGGGTCGGGACGAGCAGTACTTC. It encodes CASRPAGGRDEQYF.